This TCR beta chain was captured in a study of vaccination effects on CD4 cells after COVID-19 (dated by TCRdb to about 2022). With respect to the entire study: To identify antigen-specific CD4+ T cell clonotypes by their expansion, the ViraFEST assay first stimulated PBMC with viral peptide pools and then applied TCR sequencing. The full study included 9 to 10 COVID-19 convalescent patients and a handful of SARS-CoV-2-naive healthy vaccine recipients. SARS-CoV-2 spike-specific CD4+ TCR repertoires were compared before and after mRNA vaccination in COVID-19 convalescent patients and in infection-naive vaccine recipients. Cultures from other donors in the study were sequenced with the Oncomine TCR Beta short-read assay on an Illumina iSeq 100. A few million PBMC per well were cultured with around 9.8 ug/ml peptides in IMDM containing roughly 5% human AB serum, approximately 9.9 IU/ml IL-2 and gentamicin. Post-vaccine samples across the study were collected a median of 72 days after the second dose, with a range of 14 to 241. Summary of the overall study and its limitations: The study was limited by a small number of convalescent patients, and early post-infection timepoints were lacking. Marked clonal contraction was observed in both infection-induced and vaccine-induced clones at late post-vaccination timepoints, consistent with waning T cell responses. In healthy vaccine recipients, vaccine-induced clones were almost all SARS-CoV-2 mono-reactive, with only 1 of 255 being cross-reactive with common cold coronaviruses.

Looking up the germline V gene (reference sequence) yields CDR1 WNHNN and CDR2 SYGVQD. Trimming at the junction amounts to 4 bases on V and 2 bases on J, and the germline ends lie 7 bases apart. The CDR3 has 13 amino acids, counting the end cysteine and phenylalanine. Only CDR3 DNA remains: 39 bases, in frame from the first base. This clone is characterized as medium-sized (0.01 to 0.1%). Its antigen specificity is not known. Base qualities are not at hand, and no much larger clone is one base apart. The library was generated by the immunoSEQ multiplex PCR assay. TCR beta CDR3 sequencing was performed on DNA from the cultured, isolated CD4+ T cells. The study's own analysis went as follows. The analysis removed non-productive TCR sequences, trimmed reads to the CDR3 region, and retained only CDR3s that were 7 or more amino acids long. The MANAFEST web app was used to identify antigen-specific clonotypes by comparing expansion in peptide wells with expansion in reference cultures. To be called positive, a clone needed expansion at FDR<0.05 compared with the reference and with all other wells, an odds ratio greater than 5, and a frequency greater than 0.1% in two replicate wells. A clonotype was defined as cross-reactive if the clonotype was significantly expanded both in SARS-CoV-2 spike wells and in at least one common cold coronavirus spike condition. Using the stringdist R package, CDR3 similarity was measured by Levenshtein distance, and unrooted trees were constructed with ape in R 3.6.1. TCRdb provides this immuneACCESS table in a form limited to in-frame rearrangements. Some clones are lacking; in checked studies, under half of them reflect an unresolved V gene, and why the rest are absent is not known. V, J and clone size were drawn from that table, and D and trimming were deduced from the DNA. In all, the sample holds some 40,000 clones, and under 70% of those were seen once. Less than 9.5% of the sample is held by the ten biggest clonotypes.

After around 10 days of culture, CD4+ T cells were isolated with the EasySep CD4+ T cell isolation kit. Each participant received two doses of an mRNA SARS-CoV-2 vaccine, either BNT162b2 or mRNA-1273. Negative nucleocapsid antibody results before and after vaccination confirmed that the healthy vaccine recipients had no prior SARS-CoV-2 infection. Half of the culture medium was replaced with fresh IL-2-containing medium on days 3 and 7. Unless noted otherwise, every peptide stimulation condition was grown in triplicate wells. PBMC were separated from whole blood using Ficoll-Paque Plus gradient centrifugation and were then either cryopreserved at -140C or used fresh. The QIAamp micro DNA kit was used to extract genomic DNA from the cultured CD4+ T cells.

Source: CD4+ T cells from PBMCs cultured without peptide, taken after COVID-19 vaccination. This TCR was recovered from a human donor who received a COVID-19 vaccine. The V and J segments used are TRBV10-1 and TRBJ2-3; the D gene remains uncertain. The CDR3 protein is CASSAADTDTQYF. The nucleotides read TGCGCCAGCAGTGCGGCAGACACAGATACGCAGTATTTT.